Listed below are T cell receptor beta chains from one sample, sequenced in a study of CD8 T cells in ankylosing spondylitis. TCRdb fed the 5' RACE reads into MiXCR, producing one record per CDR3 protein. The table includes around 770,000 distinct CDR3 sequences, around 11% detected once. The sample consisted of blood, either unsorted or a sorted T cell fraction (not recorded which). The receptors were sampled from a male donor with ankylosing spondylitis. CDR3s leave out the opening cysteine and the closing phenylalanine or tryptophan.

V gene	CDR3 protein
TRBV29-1	SVVPSGRATDTQY
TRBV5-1	ASSSLGTGQETQY
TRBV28	ASSLRKGGSATPPGELF
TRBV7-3	ASSPIPLWVNGYT
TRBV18	ASSPNSVQNTEAF
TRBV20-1	SARVWDRSTEAF
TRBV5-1	ASSLEGFGGYGYT
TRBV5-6	ASSYLGEVITEAF
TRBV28	ASSSSMNYGYT
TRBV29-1	SATDRIGTEAF
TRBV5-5	ASSLLAGEFYNEQF
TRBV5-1	ASSLRRGMIAETQY
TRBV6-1	ASRGGTGDRNYGYT
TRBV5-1	ASSMGAGQSTGELF